Listed here is a single T cell receptor beta chain. Its matching antigen is unknown. This sample stems from a study of blood T cells in healthy people across ages. The CDR3 spans 16 residues. Trimming removed 3 bases at V and 0 bases at J, with 14 bases between. A sample-barcoded 5' primer and a J-beta primer mix were used in a second PCR of roughly 7 to 11 cycles. TCRdb used MiXCR to reprocess the 5' RACE reads, holding one entry per CDR3 protein. The repertoire includes about 800,000 distinct CDR3 sequences, 55% to 75% of them detected once, and about 20% sits in the top ten. Whole-study results and caveats: Observed TCR beta diversity per million T cells went down as age went up. This fall followed a roughly linear course with age.

The material sequenced was blood. The chain has TRBV12-3 or TRBV12-4 and TRBJ1-1; possible D gene TRBD1, 6 bases. The clonotype originates from a man under 40 in good health. CDR3 loop: CASSLRGFGMNTEAFF. CDR3 DNA sequence: TGTGCCAGCAGTTTGAGGGGGTTTGGGATGAACACTGAAGCTTTCTTT.